This section outlines one TCR beta chain sequence together with its context. No antigen is known for it. The record has no base qualities; no much larger clone is one base away. Libraries were constructed by the immunoSEQ multiplex PCR assay. TCRdb provides this immuneACCESS table in a form limited to in-frame rearrangements. Some clones are lacking; in checked studies, under half of them reflect an unresolved V gene, and why the rest are absent is not known. In this sample the table shows 75,000 to 90,000 clones, about 91% of which occur a single time. Jointly, the top ten make up approximately 3.3% of the sample. This entry is derived from a study of T cell changes during pregnancy in multiple sclerosis (dated by TCRdb to between 2017 and 2020). At the level of the whole study: In women with multiple sclerosis, the researchers looked at how the T cell repertoire shifted as pregnancy progressed.

Its CDR3 holds 15 amino acids, cysteine through phenylalanine. CDR3 DNA only is kept here, 45 bases in frame from base 1. CDR1 and CDR2 (MNHEY, SMNVEV) derive from the germline V gene (reference sequence). V lost 5 bases and J lost 4 bases, and the count of bases not matched to a germline gene is 10. In this chain, TRBV27 is recombined with TRBJ1-2; the junction holds 7 bases that match TRBD1. The sequence was obtained from a female donor in good health, serving as a control in a pregnancy study. Some clones in this sample may be carry-over from other donors' samples. This sample comprised PBMCs, obtained in the first trimester of pregnancy. The CDR3 protein: CASSPGGSAGYGYTF. The DNA sequence reads TGTGCCAGCAGTCCAGGGGGGTCGGCTGGCTATGGCTACACCTTC.